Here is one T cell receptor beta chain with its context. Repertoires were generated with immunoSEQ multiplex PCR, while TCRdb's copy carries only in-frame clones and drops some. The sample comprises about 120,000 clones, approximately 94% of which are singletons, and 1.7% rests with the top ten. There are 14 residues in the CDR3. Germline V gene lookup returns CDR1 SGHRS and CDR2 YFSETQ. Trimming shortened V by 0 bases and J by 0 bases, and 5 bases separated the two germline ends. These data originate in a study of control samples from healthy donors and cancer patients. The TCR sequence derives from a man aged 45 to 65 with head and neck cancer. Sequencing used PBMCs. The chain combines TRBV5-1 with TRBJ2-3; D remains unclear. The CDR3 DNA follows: TGCGCCAGCAGCTTGGTGGTTAGCACAGATACGCAGTATTTT. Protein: CASSLVVSTDTQYF.